The 20 T cell receptor beta chains given below trace back to one sample, sequenced in a study of CD8 T cells in Susac syndrome. The RNA, about 0.45 to 1 ug, was put through reverse transcription using random hexamers. Via MiXCR, TCRdb re-called the immunoSEQ multiplex PCR reads, giving one row per CDR3 protein. Here the sample spans some 120,000 distinct CDR3 sequences, 90% to 95% being singletons. Sequencing was carried out using CD4+ T cells from PBMCs. The receptor set was obtained from a human donor in good health.

In this sample, this clonotype turned up once. V and J are TRBV28 and TRBJ2-3, with 10 positions matching TRBD2. The CDR3 extends over 17 amino acids. The germline gives CDR1 MDHEN, CDR2 SYDVKM. V lost 5 bases to trimming and J lost 9 bases; unmatched junction nucleotides: 17. CDR3 sequence (DNA): TGTGCCAGCAGTCCCTCCTGGGGAGCGGGAGGGACCGACACGCAGTATTTT. It encodes CASSPSWGAGGTDTQYF.

V usage is TRBV5-6 and J usage is TRBJ2-7; D tentatively reads TRBD1 or TRBD2 (6 bases each). Germline loops: CDR1 SGHDT, CDR2 YYEEEE. V shed 1 base and J shed 3 bases, with 17 bases lying between them. The CDR3 has 16 residues. CDR3 in amino acids: CASSLLSGAGDYEQYF. CDR3 nucleotides: TGTGCCAGCAGCTTGTTATCGGGGGCAGGGGACTACGAGCAGTACTTC.

The chain joins TRBV5-4 to TRBJ2-7, with unresolved D. V lost 1 base to trimming and J lost 5 bases, with 10 bases between them. The CDR3 sequence is 13 residues long. In germline, CDR1 is SGHNT, CDR2 YYREEE (reference sequence). The CDR3 DNA is TGTGCCAGCAGCTTGTATTGGGTTAACGAGCAGTACTTC. Translating gives CASSLYWVNEQYF.

This chain connects TRBV29-1 to TRBJ2-2; D unresolved. The CDR3 totals 16 residues. Between the trimmed V and J ends, which lost 0 bases and 8 bases, there was a span of 19 bases. The germline V gene has CDR1 SQVTM and CDR2 ANQGSEA. The CDR3 sequence: CSVEDPRYPGEGELFF. The CDR3 nucleotides read TGCAGCGTTGAAGATCCGCGATACCCAGGAGAAGGGGAGCTGTTTTTT.

The CDR3 coding sequence is TGTGCCAGCAGCGGAGGGACTAGCGGGAGGCCCTTTTCCTACAATGAGCAGTTCTTC. It translates to CASSGGTSGRPFSYNEQFF. The chain carries TRBV5-4 and TRBJ2-1, with TRBD2 matching over 15 bases. V lost 4 bases, J lost 1 base, and 9 bases stayed unmatched. The V gene's germline CDR1 is SGHNT and CDR2 YYREEE (reference sequence). CDR3 size: 19 residues.

V is TRBV2 and J is TRBJ2-3, with D tentatively TRBD2 (5 bases). V lost 0 bases, J lost 8 bases, and 12 bases lay in between. Looked up from germline, CDR1 is SNHLY and CDR2 is FYNNEI. This CDR3 has 14 amino acids. The CDR3 region has the DNA TGTGCCAGCAGTGAAGCGCTAGGGCGGGCTACGCAGTATTTT. This encodes CASSEALGRATQYF. The full variable domain, completed using reference TRBV2 and TRBJ2-3, is EPEVTQTPSHQVTQMGQEVILRCVPISNHLYFYWYRQILGQKVEFLVSFYNNEISEKSEIFDDQFSVERPDGSNFTLKIRSTKLEDSAMYFCASSEALGRATQYFGPGTRLTVL.

V is TRBV28 and J is TRBJ2-1; 8 positions agree with TRBD2. CDR1 is MDHEN and CDR2 is SYDVKM in the germline V gene. With V trimmed by 5 bases and J by 0 bases, 6 bases remained unmatched. The CDR3 totals 16 residues. The CDR3 reads CASSGYSGNSYNEQFF. The CDR3 DNA reads TGTGCCAGCAGTGGTTATAGCGGGAACTCCTACAATGAGCAGTTCTTC.

The chain is built from TRBV3-1 and TRBJ2-5; D might be TRBD1 (6 bases). The V gene lost 1 base and the J gene lost 6 bases, with 12 bases spanning the gap. The CDR3 sequence is 14 residues long. Looked up from germline, CDR1 is LGHDT and CDR2 is YNNKEL (reference sequence). This chain's CDR3 is CASSQGRGRKTQYF. CDR3 DNA: TGTGCCAGCAGCCAAGGCAGGGGTCGCAAGACCCAGTACTTC.

The chain combines TRBV14 with TRBJ1-1, with 7 bases that match TRBD1. Germline assignment: CDR1 SGHDN and CDR2 FVKESK. The CDR3 has 14 amino acids. Losses at the gene ends were 4 bases for V and 2 bases for J; bases not matched to a gene: 4. This chain's CDR3 is CASSPYRGNTEAFF. The CDR3 bases are TGTGCCAGCAGCCCCTACAGGGGCAACACTGAAGCTTTCTTT.

V and J are TRBV7-2 and TRBJ2-5; 7 positions match TRBD1. V lost 4 bases to trimming and J lost 5 bases; unmatched junction nucleotides: 10. Germline loops: CDR1 SGHTA, CDR2 FQGNSA. CDR3 length: 15 residues. CDR3 loop: CASSSRTGDRETQYF. The CDR3 nucleotides are TGTGCCAGCAGCTCCCGGACAGGCGATCGGGAGACCCAGTACTTC.

This chain uses TRBV7-9 with TRBJ2-2, with a weak D call TRBD1 (5 bases). The V and J ends lost 5 bases and 3 bases respectively, with 19 bases between them. This CDR3 has 17 residues. Germline V gene data show CDR1 as SEHNR and CDR2 as FQNEAQ (reference sequence). In DNA form, the CDR3 reads TGTGCCAGCAGCCCGTGGGTAGGGGCACTTGACACCGGGGAGCTGTTTTTT. It is translated as CASSPWVGALDTGELFF.

This sequence joins TRBV15 and TRBJ1-5, with D hard to call. The CDR3 has 13 amino acids. The germline V gene encodes CDR1 LNHNV and CDR2 YYDKDF (reference sequence). V lost 6 bases and J 3 bases, leaving 9 bases between the germline ends. In DNA, the CDR3 is TGTGCCACCAGTGCGCAGAACAATCAGCCCCAGCATTTT. Encoded protein: CATSAQNNQPQHF.

In its sample, this clonotype was seen a few times. The rearrangement links TRBV12-3 or TRBV12-4 to TRBJ1-5, with 9 bases matching TRBD1. The CDR3 sequence is 15 residues long. V was pared by 2 bases and J by 4 bases, with 3 bases of the junction left unmatched. Written as DNA, the CDR3 is TGTGCCAGCAGTTTAAGGGGACAGGGAAATCAGCCCCAGCATTTT. Encoded protein: CASSLRGQGNQPQHF.

This chain joins TRBV6-6 and TRBJ2-2, with D unclear. The CDR3 length is 12 residues. Trimming pared 6 bases from V and 7 bases from J, leaving 9 bases between. From germline, CDR1 is MNHNY and CDR2 SVGAGI (reference sequence). CDR3 in DNA: TGTGCCAGCAGCTTCTTGGGCGGGGAGCTGTTTTTT. Translated, it gives CASSFLGGELFF.

A single count supports this clonotype. The chain has TRBV12-3 or TRBV12-4 and TRBJ2-7, with 11 bases identical to TRBD2. Unmatched junction bases numbered 9, after V lost 7 bases and J lost 7 bases. The CDR3 length is 14 residues. The CDR3 DNA follows: TGTGCCAGCATCCTGGGACTAGCGGACACTGAGCAGTACTTC. Protein: CASILGLADTEQYF.

This chain uses TRBV6-5 with TRBJ1-2; 10 positions match TRBD1. J lost 13 bases, V lost 6 bases, and 8 bases had no gene match. Looked up from germline, CDR1 is MNHEY and CDR2 is SVGAGI. The CDR3 has 12 residues. The CDR3 protein is CASSSGQGVCTF. CDR3 nucleotides: TGTGCCAGCAGCAGTGGACAGGGGGTTTGCACCTTC.

The chain carries TRBV3-1 and TRBJ2-2, with TRBD1 as a possible D gene (6 bases). From germline, CDR1 is LGHDT and CDR2 YNNKEL (reference sequence). The CDR3 spans 16 residues. V was cut by 0 bases and J by 5 bases, with 13 bases left in between. Here the CDR3 DNA reads TGTGCCAGCAGCCAAGATAAGGGGGTGAGGACCGGGGAGCTGTTTTTT. It specifies CASSQDKGVRTGELFF.

The rearrangement links TRBV7-8 to TRBJ1-5; 7 bases agree with TRBD1. In germline, CDR1 is SGHVS, CDR2 FQNEAQ. Germline trimming cut 1 base from V and 4 bases from J; bases unmatched to any gene: 7. This CDR3 has 16 residues. CDR3 residues: CASSLGDRVGNQPQHF. The CDR3 bases are TGTGCCAGCAGCTTAGGAGACAGGGTGGGGAATCAGCCCCAGCATTTT.

This clonotype came up once. The chain carries TRBV20-1 and TRBJ1-5, with 9 bases matching TRBD1. Trimming took 5 bases from V and 6 from J; bases not matched to a gene: 2. Germline lookup yields CDR1 DFQATT and CDR2 SNEGSKA (reference sequence). This CDR3 region has 12 residues. CDR3 amino acids: CSAWDRAQPQHF. The CDR3 bases are TGCAGTGCTTGGGACAGGGCTCAGCCCCAGCATTTT.

The chain carries TRBV20-1 and TRBJ2-7; 7 nucleotides match TRBD1. This CDR3 contains 12 residues. The germline V gene has CDR1 DFQATT and CDR2 SNEGSKA (reference sequence). J gave up 0 bases and V 5 bases, and 1 base lay outside the gene matches. The CDR3 nucleotides read TGCAGTGCTCGACAGGGCTCCTACGAGCAGTACTTC. Its translation: CSARQGSYEQYF.